Presented here are 11 T cell receptor beta chains from one specimen sequenced in a study of PD-1 blockade in classical Hodgkin lymphoma. The protocol was immunoSEQ multiplex PCR, while the TCRdb copy is restricted to in-frame clones and leaves out a portion. The sample includes some 46,000 clones, less than 85% of them seen just once. The patients all showed relapse after autologous stem cell transplantation, while their brentuximab vedotin exposure varied. Sequences were derived from peripheral blood mononuclear cells (PBMCs), sampled before the second cycle of nivolumab. The receptors shown here come from a human donor with classical Hodgkin lymphoma.

CDR3 sequence: CASSYKRDSLYNEQFF. In nucleotides, the CDR3 is TGTGCCAGCAGTTACAAGCGGGATTCGCTCTACAATGAGCAGTTCTTC. V and J are TRBV6-6 and TRBJ2-1; 7 bases line up with TRBD2. Unmatched junction bases numbered 7, after V lost 2 bases and J lost 3 bases. The CDR3 covers 16 residues. Per germline, CDR1 MNHNY and CDR2 SVGAGI (reference sequence).

This clone occurred a few times. Other DNA sequences in this specimen translate into the identical CDR3. V is TRBV5-6 and J is TRBJ1-1; D uncertain. The CDR3 covers 12 residues. V lost 1 base and J 4 bases, leaving 5 bases between the germline ends. Looked up from germline, CDR1 is SGHDT and CDR2 is YYEEEE. CDR3 sequence reads: CASSLRGTEAFF. The CDR3 coding sequence is TGTGCCAGCAGCTTGCGGGGCACTGAAGCTTTCTTT.

This clone was found once. V gene TRBV7-2 combines with J gene TRBJ1-2; D is perhaps TRBD1 (5 bases). Germline V lookup: CDR1 SGHTA, CDR2 FQGNSA. The CDR3 has 13 amino acids. V was trimmed by 2 bases and J by 7 bases, leaving 11 bases between them. The CDR3 loop reads CASSLQGMGGYTF. The CDR3 nucleotides read TGTGCCAGCAGCTTACAGGGAATGGGTGGCTACACCTTC. Variable domain in full (rest from reference TRBV7-2 and TRBJ1-2): GAGVSQSPSNKVTEKGKDVELRCDPISGHTALYWYRQSLGQGLEFLIYFQGNSAPDKSGLPSDRFSAERTGGSVSTLTIQRTQQEDSAVYLCASSLQGMGGYTFGSGTRLTVV.

This chain connects TRBV28 to TRBJ1-5, with D unclear. Germline V lookup: CDR1 MDHEN, CDR2 SYDVKM. V was trimmed by 6 bases and J by 1 base, leaving 19 bases between them. The CDR3 is 17 residues long. CDR3 sequence (DNA): TGTGCCAGCAGCCCACCCCCGGGCCTGGGCAGCAATCAGCCCCAGCATTTT. It codes for CASSPPPGLGSNQPQHF.

A single count supports this clone. V gene TRBV10-3 combines with J gene TRBJ1-1; possibly TRBD1 for D (5 bases). CDR1 and CDR2 (germline): ENHRY, SYGVKD. The CDR3 is 12 amino acids. Trimming shortened V by 11 bases and J by 2 bases, and 12 bases separated the two germline ends. The CDR3 sequence is CAAQGGNTEAFF. The CDR3 coding sequence is TGTGCCGCCCAGGGTGGCAACACTGAAGCTTTCTTT.

The genes are TRBV10-3 and TRBJ2-3, with D possibly being TRBD1 (5 bases). V lost 7 bases, J lost 6 bases, and 20 bases lay in between. In germline, CDR1 is ENHRY, CDR2 SYGVKD. This CDR3 is built from 15 residues. CDR3 DNA: TGTGCCATCACCGAAGGGGATCAACACAGCGATACGCAGTATTTT. Amino acid sequence: CAITEGDQHSDTQYF.

V gene TRBV20-1 combines with J gene TRBJ2-3; TRBD1 might be the D (6 bases). CDR1 DFQATT and CDR2 SNEGSKA come from the germline V gene (reference sequence). The CDR3 runs 11 residues. V was trimmed by 6 bases and J by 12 bases, leaving 16 bases between them. The CDR3 here is CSAAGTTAQYF. CDR3 bases: TGCAGTGCGGCAGGGACAACCGCCCAGTATTTT.

The J gene is TRBJ1-3, the V gene TRBV5-6; D is possibly TRBD1 (5 bases). CDR3 length equals 18 residues. Germline V gene lookup returns CDR1 SGHDT and CDR2 YYEEEE. Trimming took 5 bases from V and 3 from J, leaving 24 bases between them. The CDR3 sequence: CASSFIRDPRGGGNTIYF. The CDR3, as DNA: TGTGCCAGCAGTTTTATCCGGGACCCCCGGGGAGGTGGAAACACCATATATTTT.

The chain combines TRBV11-2 with TRBJ1-5; D is perhaps TRBD1 (6 bases). This CDR3 spans 15 amino acids. V was clipped by 2 bases and J by 2 bases, with 10 bases between them. Germline V gene lookup returns CDR1 SGHAT and CDR2 FQNNGV. For the CDR3, the DNA is TGTGCCAGCAGCTTAAGGGCAGGGGGCAATCAGCCCCAGCATTTT. It encodes CASSLRAGGNQPQHF.

The chain is built from TRBV18 and TRBJ2-7, with TRBD1 matching 8 bases. Germline V gene sequence: CDR1 KGHSH, CDR2 LQKENI. Germline trimming cut 6 bases from V and 2 bases from J; bases unmatched to any gene: 18. The CDR3 length is 18 residues. CDR3 sequence reads: CASSRTTNSGQGTYEQYF. The CDR3 region has the DNA TGTGCCAGCTCCCGAACCACCAATTCCGGACAGGGCACCTACGAGCAGTACTTC. Based on the CDR3 plus reference TRBV18 and TRBJ2-7, the full variable domain is NAGVMQNPRHLVRRRGQEARLRCSPMKGHSHVYWYRQLPEEGLKFMVYLQKENIIDESGMPKERFSAEFPKEGPSILRIQQVVRGDSAAYFCASSRTTNSGQGTYEQYFGPGTRLTVT.

The V and J genes are TRBV11-2 and TRBJ2-7; D not certain. The germline gives CDR1 SGHAT, CDR2 FQNNGV. V lost 5 bases, J lost 4 bases, and 9 bases lay in between. CDR3 length equals 12 residues. CDR3: CASSPWSYEQYF. The CDR3 coding sequence is TGTGCCAGCAGCCCGTGGTCATACGAGCAGTACTTC.